This record concerns one T cell receptor beta chain sequence. Its antigen is unknown. Through a sample-barcoded 5' primer and a J-beta primer mix, a second PCR was run for roughly 7 to 12 cycles. TCRdb recomputed calls from the 5' RACE reads with MiXCR, one row per CDR3 protein. The table has fewer than 2,000,000 distinct CDR3 sequences, approximately 39% seen once. Approximately 9 milliliters of peripheral blood were drawn from each donor into EDTA-treated tubes. This CDR3 is built from 17 residues. V dropped 2 bases and J dropped 3 bases, with 19 bases sitting between them. Germline CDR1 reads SGHTA; CDR2 reads FQGNSA. This entry belongs to a study of blood T cells in healthy people across ages. Study-wide findings and caveats: A strong correlation was found between TCR beta diversity and the percentage of naive T cells.

V is TRBV7-2 and J is TRBJ1-2, with unresolved D. Sequencing was performed on blood. The source is a human donor in good health. The CDR3 loop reads CASSLYYFSRTDYGYTF. The CDR3 DNA sequence: TGTGCCAGCAGCTTATATTACTTCTCCAGGACGGACTATGGCTACACCTTC. Full variable domain (remainder filled in from reference TRBV7-2 and TRBJ1-2): GAGVSQSPSNKVTEKGKDVELRCDPISGHTALYWYRQSLGQGLEFLIYFQGNSAPDKSGLPSDRFSAERTGGSVSTLTIQRTQQEDSAVYLCASSLYYFSRTDYGYTFGSGTRLTVV.